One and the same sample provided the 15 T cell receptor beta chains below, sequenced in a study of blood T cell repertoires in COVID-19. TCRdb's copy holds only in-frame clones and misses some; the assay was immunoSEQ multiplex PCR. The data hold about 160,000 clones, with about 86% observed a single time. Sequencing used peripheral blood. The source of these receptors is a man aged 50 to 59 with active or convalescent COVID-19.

The CDR3 protein is CASSYMPPGQGAGTEAFF. The DNA of the CDR3 is TGTGCCAGCAGTTACATGCCCCCGGGACAGGGGGCAGGGACTGAAGCTTTCTTT. This chain uses TRBV6-2 or TRBV6-3 with TRBJ1-1, with TRBD1 identical over 12 bases. CDR3 length: 18 residues. Germline CDR1 reads MNHEY; CDR2 reads SVGEGT. V lost 2 bases and J lost 5; bases outside the gene matches: 12.

The CDR3 nucleotides read TGTGCCAGCAGCCTACAGGTAAGAAACACCATATATTTT. Protein sequence: CASSLQVRNTIYF. The chain couples TRBV14 to TRBJ1-3; D possibly corresponds to TRBD1 (5 bases). The CDR3 consists of 13 residues. Germline V gene sequence: CDR1 SGHDN, CDR2 FVKESK. V was pared by 4 bases and J by 5 bases, with 9 bases between. Variable domain in full (rest from reference TRBV14 and TRBJ1-3): EAGVTQFPSHSVIEKGQTVTLRCDPISGHDNLYWYRRVMGKEIKFLLHFVKESKQDESGMPNNRFLAERTGGTYSTLKVQPAELEDSGVYFCASSLQVRNTIYFGEGSWLTVV.

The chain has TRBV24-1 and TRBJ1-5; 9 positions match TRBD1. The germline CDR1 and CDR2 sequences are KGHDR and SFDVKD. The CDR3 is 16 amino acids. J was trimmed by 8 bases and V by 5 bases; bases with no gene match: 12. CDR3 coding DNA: TGTGCCACCAGTGGCGCCGGGACAGGGTCAAATAAGCCCCAGCATTTT. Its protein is CATSGAGTGSNKPQHF.

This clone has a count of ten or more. Here the CDR3 reads CASSQGTSGGGTDTQYF. In nucleotides, the CDR3 is TGTGCCAGCAGCCAAGGGACTAGCGGGGGGGGCACAGATACGCAGTATTTT. The chain has TRBV4-2 and TRBJ2-3, with 15 bases that match TRBD2. Trimming cost V 1 base and J 1 base; bases outside gene matches: 0. Per the germline V gene, CDR1 is LGHNA and CDR2 is YNFKEQ. The CDR3 loop spans 17 amino acids.

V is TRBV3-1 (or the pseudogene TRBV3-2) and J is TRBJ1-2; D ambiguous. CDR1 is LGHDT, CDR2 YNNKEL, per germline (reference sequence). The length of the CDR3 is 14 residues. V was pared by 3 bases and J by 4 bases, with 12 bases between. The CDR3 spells CASSQNRRGYGYTF. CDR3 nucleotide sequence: TGTGCCAGCAGCCAGAACCGACGGGGCTATGGCTACACCTTC.

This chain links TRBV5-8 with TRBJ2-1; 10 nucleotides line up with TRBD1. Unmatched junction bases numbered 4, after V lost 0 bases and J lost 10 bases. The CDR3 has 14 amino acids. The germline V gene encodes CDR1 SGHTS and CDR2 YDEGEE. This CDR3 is CASSLEGTGAEQFF. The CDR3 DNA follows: TGTGCCAGCAGCTTGGAAGGGACAGGGGCCGAGCAGTTCTTC.

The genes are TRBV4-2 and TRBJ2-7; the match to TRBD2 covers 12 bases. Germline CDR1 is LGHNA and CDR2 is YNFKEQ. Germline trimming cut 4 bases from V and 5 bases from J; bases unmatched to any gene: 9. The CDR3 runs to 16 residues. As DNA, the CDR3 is TGTGCCAGCAGCCGACAGACTAGCGGGAGATTCCACGAGCAGTACTTC. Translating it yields CASSRQTSGRFHEQYF.

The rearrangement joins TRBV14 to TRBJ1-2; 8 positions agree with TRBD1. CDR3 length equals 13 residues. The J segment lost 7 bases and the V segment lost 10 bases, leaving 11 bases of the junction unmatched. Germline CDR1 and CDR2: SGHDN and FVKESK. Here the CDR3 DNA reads TGTGCCACGAGGAACTCAGGGGGCCGTGGCTACACCTTC. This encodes CATRNSGGRGYTF. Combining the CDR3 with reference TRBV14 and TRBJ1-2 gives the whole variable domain EAGVTQFPSHSVIEKGQTVTLRCDPISGHDNLYWYRRVMGKEIKFLLHFVKESKQDESGMPNNRFLAERTGGTYSTLKVQPAELEDSGVYFCATRNSGGRGYTFGSGTRLTVV.

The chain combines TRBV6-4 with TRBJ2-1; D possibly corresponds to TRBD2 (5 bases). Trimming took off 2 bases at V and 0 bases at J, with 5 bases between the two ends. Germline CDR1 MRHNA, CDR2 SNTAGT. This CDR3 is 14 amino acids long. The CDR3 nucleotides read TGTGCCAGCAGTGACCGGGGCTCCTACAATGAGCAGTTCTTC. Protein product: CASSDRGSYNEQFF.

The CDR3 is CASLGAGGHQETQYF. CDR3 DNA sequence: TGCGCCAGCTTGGGAGCGGGAGGCCACCAAGAGACCCAGTACTTC. The V and J genes are TRBV5-1 and TRBJ2-5; 9 nucleotides line up with TRBD2. Per the germline V gene, CDR1 is SGHRS and CDR2 is YFSETQ. Losses at the gene ends were 7 bases for V and 0 bases for J; bases not matched to a gene: 7. This CDR3 comprises 15 residues.

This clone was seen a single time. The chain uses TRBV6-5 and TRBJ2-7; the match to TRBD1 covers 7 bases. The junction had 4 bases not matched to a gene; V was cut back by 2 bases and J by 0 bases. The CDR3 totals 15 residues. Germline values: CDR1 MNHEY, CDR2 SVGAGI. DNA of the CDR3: TGTGCCAGCAGTTACGGGACAGCGAACTCCTACGAGCAGTACTTC. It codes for CASSYGTANSYEQYF.

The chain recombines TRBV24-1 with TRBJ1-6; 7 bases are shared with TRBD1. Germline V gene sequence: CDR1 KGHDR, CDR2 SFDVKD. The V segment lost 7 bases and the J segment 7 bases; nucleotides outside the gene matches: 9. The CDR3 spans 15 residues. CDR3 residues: CATSLLQGRNSPLHF. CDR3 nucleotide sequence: TGTGCCACCAGCCTTCTACAGGGGAGAAATTCACCCCTCCACTTT.

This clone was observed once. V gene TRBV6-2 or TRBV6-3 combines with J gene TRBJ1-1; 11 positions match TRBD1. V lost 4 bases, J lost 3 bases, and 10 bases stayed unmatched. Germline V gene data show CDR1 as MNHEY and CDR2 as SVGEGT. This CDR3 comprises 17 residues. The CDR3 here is CASSSPDRGQVYTEAFF. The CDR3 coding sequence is TGTGCCAGCAGTTCACCGGACAGGGGGCAGGTGTACACTGAAGCTTTCTTT.

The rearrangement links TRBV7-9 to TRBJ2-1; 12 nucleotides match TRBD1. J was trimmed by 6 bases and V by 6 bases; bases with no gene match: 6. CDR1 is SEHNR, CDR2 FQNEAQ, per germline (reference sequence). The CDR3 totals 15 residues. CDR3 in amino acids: CASSSGQGAINEQFF. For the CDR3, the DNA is TGTGCCAGCAGTTCGGGACAGGGGGCTATCAATGAGCAGTTCTTC.

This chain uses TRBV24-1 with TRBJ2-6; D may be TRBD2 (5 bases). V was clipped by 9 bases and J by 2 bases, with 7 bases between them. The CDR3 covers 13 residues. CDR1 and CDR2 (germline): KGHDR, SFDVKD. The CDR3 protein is CATGSAGANVLTF. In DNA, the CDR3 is TGTGCCACCGGTAGCGCTGGGGCCAACGTCCTGACTTTC.